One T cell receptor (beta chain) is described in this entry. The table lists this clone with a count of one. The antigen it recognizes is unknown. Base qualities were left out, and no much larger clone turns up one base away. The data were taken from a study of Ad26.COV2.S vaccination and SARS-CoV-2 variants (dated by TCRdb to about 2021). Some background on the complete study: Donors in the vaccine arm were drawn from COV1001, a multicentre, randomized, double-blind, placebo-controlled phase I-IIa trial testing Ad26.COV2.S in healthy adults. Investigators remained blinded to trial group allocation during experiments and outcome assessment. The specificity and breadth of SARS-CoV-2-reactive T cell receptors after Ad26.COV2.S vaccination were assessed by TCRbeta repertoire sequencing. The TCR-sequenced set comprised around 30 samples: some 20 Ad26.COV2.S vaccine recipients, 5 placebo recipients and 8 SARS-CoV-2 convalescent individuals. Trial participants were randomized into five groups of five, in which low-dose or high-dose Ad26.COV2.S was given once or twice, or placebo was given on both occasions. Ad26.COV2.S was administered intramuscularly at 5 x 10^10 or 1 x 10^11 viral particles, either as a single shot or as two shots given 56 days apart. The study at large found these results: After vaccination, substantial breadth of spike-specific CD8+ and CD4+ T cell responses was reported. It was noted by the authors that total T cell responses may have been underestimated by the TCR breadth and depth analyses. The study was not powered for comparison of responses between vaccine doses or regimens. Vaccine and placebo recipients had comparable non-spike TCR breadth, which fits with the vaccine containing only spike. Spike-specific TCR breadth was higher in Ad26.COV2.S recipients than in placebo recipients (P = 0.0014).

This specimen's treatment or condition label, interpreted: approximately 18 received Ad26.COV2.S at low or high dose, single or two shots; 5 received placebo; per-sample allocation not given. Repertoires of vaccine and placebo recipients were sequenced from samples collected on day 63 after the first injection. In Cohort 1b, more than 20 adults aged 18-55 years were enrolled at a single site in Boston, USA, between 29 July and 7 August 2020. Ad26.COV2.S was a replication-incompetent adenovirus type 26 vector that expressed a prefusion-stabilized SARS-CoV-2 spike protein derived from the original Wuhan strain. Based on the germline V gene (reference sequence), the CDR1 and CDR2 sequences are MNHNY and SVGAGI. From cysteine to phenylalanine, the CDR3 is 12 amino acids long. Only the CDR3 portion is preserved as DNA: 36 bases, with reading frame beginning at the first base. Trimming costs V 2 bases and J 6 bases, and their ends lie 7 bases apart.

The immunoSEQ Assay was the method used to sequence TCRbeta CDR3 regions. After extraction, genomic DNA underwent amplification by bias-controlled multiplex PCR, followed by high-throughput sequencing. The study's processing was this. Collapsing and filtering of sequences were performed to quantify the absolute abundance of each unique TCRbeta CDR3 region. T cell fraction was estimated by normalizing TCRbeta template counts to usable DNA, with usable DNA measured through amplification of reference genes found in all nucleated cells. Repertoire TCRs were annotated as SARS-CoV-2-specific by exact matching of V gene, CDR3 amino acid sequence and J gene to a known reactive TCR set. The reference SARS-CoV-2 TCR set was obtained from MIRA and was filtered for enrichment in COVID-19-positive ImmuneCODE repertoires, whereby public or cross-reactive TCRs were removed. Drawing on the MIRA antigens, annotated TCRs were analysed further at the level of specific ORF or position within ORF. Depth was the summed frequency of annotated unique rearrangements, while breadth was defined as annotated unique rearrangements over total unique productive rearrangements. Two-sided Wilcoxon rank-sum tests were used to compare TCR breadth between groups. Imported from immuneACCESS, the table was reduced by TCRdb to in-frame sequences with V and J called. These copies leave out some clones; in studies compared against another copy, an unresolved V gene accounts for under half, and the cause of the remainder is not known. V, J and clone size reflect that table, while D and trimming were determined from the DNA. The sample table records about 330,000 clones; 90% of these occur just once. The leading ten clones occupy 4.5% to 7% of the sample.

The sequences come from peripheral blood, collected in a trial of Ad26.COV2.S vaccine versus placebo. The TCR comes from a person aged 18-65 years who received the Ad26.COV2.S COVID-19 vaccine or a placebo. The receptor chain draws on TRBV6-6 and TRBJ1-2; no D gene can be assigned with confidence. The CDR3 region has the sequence CASSYVRHGYTF. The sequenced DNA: TGTGCCAGCAGTTACGTCCGCCATGGCTACACCTTC.